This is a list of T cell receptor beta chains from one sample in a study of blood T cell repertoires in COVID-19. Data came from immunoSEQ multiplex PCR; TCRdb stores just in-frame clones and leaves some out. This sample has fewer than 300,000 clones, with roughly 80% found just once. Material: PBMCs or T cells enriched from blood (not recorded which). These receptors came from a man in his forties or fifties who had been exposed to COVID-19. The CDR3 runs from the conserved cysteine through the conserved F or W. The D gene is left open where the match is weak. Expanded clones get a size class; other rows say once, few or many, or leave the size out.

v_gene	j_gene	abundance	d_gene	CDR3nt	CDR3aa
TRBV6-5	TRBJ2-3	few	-	TGTGCCAGCAGTTACGCTAGCCGGGCAGATACGCAGTATTTT	CASSYASRADTQYF
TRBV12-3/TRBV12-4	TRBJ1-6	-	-	TGTGCCAGCAGTTTAGCGCGGTTAACACCCCTCCACTTT	CASSLARLTPLHF
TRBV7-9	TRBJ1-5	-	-	TGTGCCAGCAGCTTAGATAGTGGGCGAGGCAATCAGCCCCAGCATTTT	CASSLDSGRGNQPQHF
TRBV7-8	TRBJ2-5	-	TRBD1	TGTGCCAGCAGACCCCCTTACAGGGGGCAAGAGACCCAGTACTTC	CASRPPYRGQETQYF
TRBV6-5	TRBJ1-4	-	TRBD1	TGTGCCAGCTCCGGGGACAGGAGGGGTGAAAAACTGTTTTTT	CASSGDRRGEKLFF
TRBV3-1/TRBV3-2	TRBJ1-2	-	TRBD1	TGTGCCAGCAGCCGACAGGGGCCATATGGCTACACCTTC	CASSRQGPYGYTF
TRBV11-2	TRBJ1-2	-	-	TGTGCCAGCAGCTTACCCTGGGGCCATGGCTACACCTTC	CASSLPWGHGYTF
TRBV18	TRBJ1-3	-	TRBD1	TGTGCCAGCTCGCCCGGGACAGGGGTATATGGAAACACCATATATTTT	CASSPGTGVYGNTIYF
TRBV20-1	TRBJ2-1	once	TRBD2	TGCAGTGCTAGTGTCCTAGCGGGGTATGAGCAGTTCTTC	CSASVLAGYEQFF
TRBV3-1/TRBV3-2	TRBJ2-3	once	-	TGTGCCAGCAGCCAAAGAGGAATCACAGATACGCAGTATTTT	CASSQRGITDTQYF
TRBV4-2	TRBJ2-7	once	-	TGTGCCAGCAGCCCCGAACTCCTAGGCTCCTACGAGCAGTACTTC	CASSPELLGSYEQYF
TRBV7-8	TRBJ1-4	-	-	TGTGCCAGCAGCCCTATACGAGCCGCTAATGAAAAACTGTTTTTT	CASSPIRAANEKLFF
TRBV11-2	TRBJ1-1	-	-	TGTGCCAGCAGCAACGGCCTTCTCGGGACTGAAGCTTTCTTT	CASSNGLLGTEAFF
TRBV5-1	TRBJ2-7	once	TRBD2	TGCGCCAGCAGCTCTAGCGGGGTGAACGAGCAGTACTTC	CASSSSGVNEQYF
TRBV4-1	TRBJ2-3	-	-	TGCGCCAGCAGCCAAGATCCCGGGAACATCACAGATACGCAGTATTTT	CASSQDPGNITDTQYF
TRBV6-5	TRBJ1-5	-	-	TGTGCCAACGGGGCGGGGGGAGGCAATCAGCCCCAGCATTTT	CANGAGGGNQPQHF
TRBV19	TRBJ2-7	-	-	TGTGCCTCTGCCGGCAGCCAGACAGGAGACTTCTACGAGCAGTACTTC	CASAGSQTGDFYEQYF
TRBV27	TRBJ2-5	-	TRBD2	TGTGCCAGCAGTTTATGGGTGGGGGGGGGACGTGGGGAGACCCAGTACTTC	CASSLWVGGGRGETQYF
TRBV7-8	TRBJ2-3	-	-	TGTGCCAGCAGTCTCACAGATACGCAGTATTTT	CASSLTDTQYF
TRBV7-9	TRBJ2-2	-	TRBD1	TGTGCCAGCAGCTTCGGACAGGGGTTGACCGGGGAGCTGTTTTTT	CASSFGQGLTGELFF
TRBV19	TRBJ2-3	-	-	TGTGCCACTAAATGGGGGCAGGGAGGGCCTACAGATACGCAGTATTTT	CATKWGQGGPTDTQYF
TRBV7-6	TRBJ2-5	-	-	TGTGCCAGCAGCTTAGTTGGGGGGTCCGAAGAGACCCAGTACTTC	CASSLVGGSEETQYF
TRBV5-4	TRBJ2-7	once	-	TGTGCCAGCAGCTCCACCCGAGGCGGGCCACAGACCTACGAGCAGTACTTC	CASSSTRGGPQTYEQYF
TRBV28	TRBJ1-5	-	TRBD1	TGTGCCAGCAGTTTTCGGGACAGAGCCTATTCGCCCCAGCATTTT	CASSFRDRAYSPQHF
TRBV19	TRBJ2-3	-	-	TGTGCCAGTAGCGATCGGGAAGATACGCAGTATTTT	CASSDREDTQYF
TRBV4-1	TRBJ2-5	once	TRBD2	TGCGCCAGCAGCCAAGATATAACGGGAGGGCCTTGGGAGACCCAGTACTTC	CASSQDITGGPWETQYF
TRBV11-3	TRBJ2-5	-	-	TGTGCCAGCAGTCGGTCTGGAGAAGAGACCCAGTACTTC	CASSRSGEETQYF
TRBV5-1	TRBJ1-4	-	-	TGCGCCAGCAGTGAGCATGAAAAACTGTTTTTT	CASSEHEKLFF
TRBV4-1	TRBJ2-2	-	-	TGCGCCAGCAGCCAGCTTCCCGGTGCCGGGGAGCTGTTTTTT	CASSQLPGAGELFF
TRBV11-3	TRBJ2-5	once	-	TGTGCCAGCAGCTCGGTGGGAGAGGAGACCCAGTACTTC	CASSSVGEETQYF
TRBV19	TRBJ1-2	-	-	TGTGCCAGTACCCTCTCCTCGGGATGGGGCTACACCTTC	CASTLSSGWGYTF
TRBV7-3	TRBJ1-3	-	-	TGTGCCAGCAGCTCCTCAGGGCTTTTCGGAAACACCATATATTTT	CASSSSGLFGNTIYF
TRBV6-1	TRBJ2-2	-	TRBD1	TGTGCCAGCAGTGAACTCACGTTCGGAAGGACAGGGCAAATCACCGGGGAGCTGTTTTTT	CASSELTFGRTGQITGELFF
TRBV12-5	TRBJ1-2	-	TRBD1	TGTGCTAGTGGTTTGCCTCGACAGGGACGAAGGGGCTACACCTTC	CASGLPRQGRRGYTF
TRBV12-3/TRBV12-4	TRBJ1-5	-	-	TGTGCCAGCAGGGCCACAGGGAATCAGCCCCAGCATTTT	CASRATGNQPQHF
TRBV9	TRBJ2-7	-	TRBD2	TGTGCCAGGCCGCGGGGGGCCACCGAGCAGTACTTC	CARPRGATEQYF
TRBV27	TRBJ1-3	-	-	TGTGCCAGCAGTTTACGTCAGGGGTCCTTGGGCTCTGGAAACACCATATATTTT	CASSLRQGSLGSGNTIYF
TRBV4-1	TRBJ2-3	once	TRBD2	TGCGCCAGCAGCCTGGGACTAGCTAGCACAGATACGCAGTATTTT	CASSLGLASTDTQYF
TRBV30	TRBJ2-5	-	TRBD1	TGTGCCTGGAGTCCGGACAGGATGGAGACCCAGTACTTC	CAWSPDRMETQYF
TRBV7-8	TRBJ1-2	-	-	TGTGCCAGCAGCCTCACCGCCGGGAATGGTCGCTACACCTTC	CASSLTAGNGRYTF
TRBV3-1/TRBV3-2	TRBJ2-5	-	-	TGTGCCAGCAGCCAAGGTTCCAGGGGAGAGACCCAGTACTTC	CASSQGSRGETQYF
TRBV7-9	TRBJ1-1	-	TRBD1	TGTGCCAGCAGCCGAGGACAGGGTGGACGAAACACTGAAGCTTTCTTT	CASSRGQGGRNTEAFF
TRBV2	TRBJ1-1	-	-	TGTGCCAGCAGGGAAGAACGGGGGAACACTGAAGCTTTCTTT	CASREERGNTEAFF
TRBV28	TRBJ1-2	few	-	TGTGCCAGCGCCCTCGGGGGCTATGGCTACACCTTC	CASALGGYGYTF
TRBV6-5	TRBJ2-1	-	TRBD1	TGTGCCAGCAGTTGGACAGGGATCGGAAATGAGCAGTTCTTC	CASSWTGIGNEQFF
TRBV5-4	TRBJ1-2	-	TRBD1	TGTGCCAGCAGAAGACAGGGTGCAAACTATGGCTACACCTTC	CASRRQGANYGYTF
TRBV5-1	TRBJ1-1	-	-	TGCGCCAGCAGGAAAGCCTTGAACACTGAAGCTTTCTTT	CASRKALNTEAFF
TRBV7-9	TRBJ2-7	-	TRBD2	TGTGCCAGCAGCCCCCGGGTAGCGGGATTCTACGAGCAGTACTTC	CASSPRVAGFYEQYF
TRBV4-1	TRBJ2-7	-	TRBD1	TGCGCCAGCAGCCGGGCAAGGACAGGGGGCTACGAGCAGTACTTC	CASSRARTGGYEQYF
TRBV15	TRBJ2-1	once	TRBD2	TGTGCCACCAGCAGGCCCAGCCTGGGGGGGAATGAGCAGTTCTTC	CATSRPSLGGNEQFF
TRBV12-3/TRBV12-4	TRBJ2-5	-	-	TGTGCCAGCAGTTCTACGGGGCAAGAGACCCAGTACTTC	CASSSTGQETQYF
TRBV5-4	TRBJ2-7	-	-	TGTGCCAGCAGCTTTGGGGAGGCTCGCTACGAGCAGTACTTC	CASSFGEARYEQYF
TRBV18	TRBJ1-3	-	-	TGTGCCAGCTCGCCCGGGACAACTGGAAACACCATATATTTT	CASSPGTTGNTIYF
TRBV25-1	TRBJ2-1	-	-	TGTGCCAGCAGCAGGGTGGGCAATGAGCAGTTCTTC	CASSRVGNEQFF
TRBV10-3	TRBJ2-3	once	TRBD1	TGTGCCAAATCAGGGGGTAGCGCAGATACGCAGTATTTT	CAKSGGSADTQYF
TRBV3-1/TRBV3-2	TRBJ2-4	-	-	TGTGCCATCCGGGACTCTAAAAACATTCAGTACTTC	CAIRDSKNIQYF
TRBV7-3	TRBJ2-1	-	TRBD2	TGTGCCAGCAGTACTAGCGGCGCATCTTACAATGAGCAGTTCTTC	CASSTSGASYNEQFF
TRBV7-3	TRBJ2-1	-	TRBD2	TGTGCCAGCAGCTTAACCCCGGGACTAGCGGGAGGCGGGGCCTACAATGAGCAGTTCTTC	CASSLTPGLAGGGAYNEQFF
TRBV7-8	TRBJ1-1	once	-	TGTGCCAGCAGCGCACAGATGAACACTGAAGCTTTCTTT	CASSAQMNTEAFF
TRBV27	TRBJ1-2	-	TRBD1	TGTGCCAGCAGTTCGCTAACTCGGACAGGGGGGAACTATGGCTACACCTTC	CASSSLTRTGGNYGYTF